The 28 T cell receptor beta chains in this list originate from one sample, sequenced in a study of T cell repertoires in cytomegalovirus infection. TCRdb fed the reads into MiXCR, producing one record per CDR3 protein. This table has nearly 700,000 distinct CDR3 sequences, around a third appearing once. Their antigens remain unidentified. The starting material was cultured PBMCs, obtained from culture after CMV antigen stimulation. The origin of the receptors is a human donor in good health (CMV status not recorded). Some clones in this sample may be carry-over from other donors' samples.

The chain combines TRBV5-1 with TRBJ2-5; possible D gene TRBD2, 6 bases. CDR3 length: 18 residues. Germline CDR1 reads SGHRS; CDR2 reads YFSETQ. V lost 0 bases to trimming and J lost 5 bases, with 23 bases between them. The CDR3: CASSLAPGLPGSSETQYF. The CDR3 DNA sequence: TGCGCCAGCAGCTTGGCCCCGGGACTGCCAGGATCCTCGGAGACCCAGTACTTC.

This rearrangement joins TRBV28 to TRBJ1-5; 9 bases map to TRBD1. The length of the CDR3 is 14 residues. V gave up 7 bases and J gave up 7 bases; unmatched junction bases: 8. Germline V gene sequence: CDR1 MDHEN, CDR2 SYDVKM. CDR3 protein: CASTWDRERQPQHF. CDR3 DNA: TGTGCCAGCACCTGGGACAGGGAAAGACAGCCCCAGCATTTT.

This clonotype was seen more than once but under ten times. The genes are TRBV7-2 and TRBJ2-5; TRBD2 matches 8 bases. Per germline, CDR1 SGHTA and CDR2 FQGNSA. The ends lost 5 bases at V and 3 bases at J; junction bases unmatched: 11. The CDR3 is made up of 16 amino acids. Written as DNA, the CDR3 is TGTGCCAGCAGCATCAATCGAGCGGGAGTAAAAGAGACCCAGTACTTC. Protein product: CASSINRAGVKETQYF. Full variable domain (missing parts from reference TRBV7-2 and TRBJ2-5): GAGVSQSPSNKVTEKGKDVELRCDPISGHTALYWYRQSLGQGLEFLIYFQGNSAPDKSGLPSDRFSAERTGGSVSTLTIQRTQQEDSAVYLCASSINRAGVKETQYFGPGTRLLVL.

The rearrangement links TRBV6-5 to TRBJ2-3, with 12 bases identical to TRBD2. This CDR3 contains 16 residues. With 2 bases clipped from V and 4 bases from J, the junction kept 4 bases outside the gene matches. Germline CDR1 and CDR2: MNHEY and SVGAGI. The CDR3 here is CASSYESSGRADTQYF. As DNA, the CDR3 is TGTGCCAGCAGTTACGAATCTAGCGGGAGGGCAGATACGCAGTATTTT.

This clonotype was counted a few times. The chain is built from TRBV7-2 and TRBJ2-7; no definite D call. Trimming stripped 5 bases from V and 3 bases from J, with 14 bases between. CDR3 length equals 14 residues. Germline CDR1 and CDR2: SGHTA and FQGNSA. The CDR3 nucleotides read TGTGCCAGCAGCCCGAGACTTATAAACTACGAGCAGTACTTC. Translation gives CASSPRLINYEQYF. The full variable domain, in which reference TRBV7-2 and TRBJ2-7 provide the parts outside the CDR3, is GAGVSQSPSNKVTEKGKDVELRCDPISGHTALYWYRQSLGQGLEFLIYFQGNSAPDKSGLPSDRFSAERTGGSVSTLTIQRTQQEDSAVYLCASSPRLINYEQYFGPGTRLTVT.

The chain links TRBV7-9 to TRBJ2-3; D is possibly TRBD1 or TRBD2 (5 bases each). The V and J ends lost 4 bases and 5 bases respectively, with 10 bases between them. Germline V gives CDR1 SEHNR, CDR2 FQNEAQ (reference sequence). The CDR3 is 13 residues long. The CDR3 region is CASSSGALDTQYF. The CDR3 region has the DNA TGTGCCAGCAGCTCCGGGGCGCTAGATACGCAGTATTTT. The complete variable domain, with remaining parts taken from reference TRBV7-9 and TRBJ2-3, reads DTGVSQNPRHKITKRGQNVTFRCDPISEHNRLYWYRQTLGQGPEFLTYFQNEAQLEKSRLLSDRFSAERPKGSFSTLEIQRTEQGDSAMYLCASSSGALDTQYFGPGTRLTVL.

This chain connects TRBV20-1 to TRBJ2-3; the D gene is possibly TRBD1 (5 bases). The CDR3 length is 14 residues. CDR1 and CDR2 from the germline V gene are DFQATT and SNEGSKA (reference sequence). Trimming took off 6 bases at V and 0 bases at J, with 13 bases between the two ends. CDR3 protein: CSACPRASTDTQYF. CDR3 DNA sequence: TGCAGTGCCTGCCCCAGGGCTAGCACAGATACGCAGTATTTT.

The chain links TRBV7-6 to TRBJ1-2; D gene ambiguous. The CDR3 runs to 11 residues. The V end was cut by 2 bases, the J end by 9 bases, with 7 bases between. Looked up from germline, CDR1 is SGHVS and CDR2 is FNYEAQ. CDR3 bases: TGTGCCAGCAGCTTAACCCCAAGCTACACCTTC. Its protein is CASSLTPSYTF.

This clonotype was picked up many times. CDR3 sequence: CASSLETTDTQYF. The CDR3 nucleotides read TGTGCCAGCAGCTTAGAGACCACAGATACGCAGTATTTT. The genes are TRBV7-9 and TRBJ2-3; D gene uncertain. V was trimmed by 1 base and J by 2 bases, leaving 4 bases between them. Germline V gene data show CDR1 as SEHNR and CDR2 as FQNEAQ (reference sequence). This CDR3 has 13 residues. The entire variable domain, with the rest obtained from reference TRBV7-9 and TRBJ2-3, is as follows: DTGVSQNPRHKITKRGQNVTFRCDPISEHNRLYWYRQTLGQGPEFLTYFQNEAQLEKSRLLSDRFSAERPKGSFSTLEIQRTEQGDSAMYLCASSLETTDTQYFGPGTRLTVL.

This clonotype has a handful of counts. This chain links TRBV6-2 or TRBV6-3 with TRBJ2-4; tentatively, D is TRBD1 or TRBD2 (6 bases each). The ends were cut back, 8 bases at V and 1 base at J, with 12 bases in the middle. There are 14 residues in the CDR3. Per germline, CDR1 MNHEY and CDR2 SVGEGT. This chain's CDR3 is CASRRGAAKNIQYF. CDR3 DNA sequence: TGTGCCAGCCGGAGGGGGGCGGCCAAAAACATTCAGTACTTC.

This chain links TRBV2 with TRBJ2-1; tentatively, D is TRBD1 (6 bases). Germline V gives CDR1 SNHLY, CDR2 FYNNEI. CDR3 length equals 14 residues. V shed 4 bases and J shed 6 bases, with 13 bases lying between them. The CDR3, as DNA: TGTGCCAGCAGTGGGGGGCTGCGTCGCAATGAGCAGTTCTTC. Translated, it gives CASSGGLRRNEQFF. Full variable domain (missing parts from reference TRBV2 and TRBJ2-1): EPEVTQTPSHQVTQMGQEVILRCVPISNHLYFYWYRQILGQKVEFLVSFYNNEISEKSEIFDDQFSVERPDGSNFTLKIRSTKLEDSAMYFCASSGGLRRNEQFFGPGTRLTVL.

This rearrangement joins TRBV7-2 to TRBJ1-3; no clear D gene. Trimming removed 5 bases at V and 0 bases at J, with 14 bases between. This CDR3 is built from 16 residues. Germline assignment: CDR1 SGHTA and CDR2 FQGNSA. CDR3 coding DNA: TGTGCCAGCAGCCTCCCGACCTATTACTCTGGAAACACCATATATTTT. Translating it yields CASSLPTYYSGNTIYF. Using reference TRBV7-2 and TRBJ1-3 for the parts outside the CDR3, the full variable domain is GAGVSQSPSNKVTEKGKDVELRCDPISGHTALYWYRQSLGQGLEFLIYFQGNSAPDKSGLPSDRFSAERTGGSVSTLTIQRTQQEDSAVYLCASSLPTYYSGNTIYFGEGSWLTVV.

At least ten counts were recorded for this clonotype. The chain combines TRBV7-2 with TRBJ1-4, with 7 bases fitting TRBD1. Trimming removed 5 bases from V and 5 bases from J; junction bases left unmatched: 5. The CDR3 extends over 14 amino acids. CDR1 is SGHTA and CDR2 is FQGNSA in the germline V gene. CDR3 loop: CASSERQGNEKLFF. CDR3 nucleotide sequence: TGTGCCAGCAGCGAACGACAGGGAAATGAAAAACTGTTTTTT.

This chain joins TRBV18 and TRBJ1-1; D perhaps matches TRBD1 (6 bases). Germline values: CDR1 KGHSH, CDR2 LQKENI. This CDR3 spans 15 amino acids. V was shortened by 6 bases and J by 1 base, with 15 bases between the two germline ends. CDR3 sequence (DNA): TGTGCCAGCTCCCTGATGGGGGCGGCGAACACTGAAGCTTTCTTT. It is translated as CASSLMGAANTEAFF. Using reference TRBV18 and TRBJ1-1 for the parts outside the CDR3, the full variable domain is NAGVMQNPRHLVRRRGQEARLRCSPMKGHSHVYWYRQLPEEGLKFMVYLQKENIIDESGMPKERFSAEFPKEGPSILRIQQVVRGDSAAYFCASSLMGAANTEAFFGQGTRLTVV.

This clonotype was counted at least ten times. The chain uses TRBV7-2 and TRBJ2-7; 7 nucleotides align to TRBD1. From germline, CDR1 is SGHTA and CDR2 FQGNSA. The CDR3 is made up of 14 amino acids. The ends lost 7 bases at V and 1 base at J; junction bases unmatched: 7. CDR3 nucleotide sequence: TGTGCCAGCACGTCGGGACAGTTGTCCTACGAGCAGTACTTC. Translated, it gives CASTSGQLSYEQYF.

V is TRBV3-1 and J is TRBJ2-5; the D gene is possibly TRBD2 (6 bases). CDR3 size: 13 residues. Germline V gives CDR1 LGHDT, CDR2 YNNKEL (reference sequence). Trimming took off 6 bases at V and 1 base at J, with 9 bases between the two ends. In DNA form, the CDR3 reads TGTGCCAGCAGATGGGACTTCCAAGAGACCCAGTACTTC. Encoded protein: CASRWDFQETQYF.

The gene calls are TRBV7-9 and TRBJ2-3, with TRBD1 identical over 8 bases. In germline, CDR1 is SEHNR, CDR2 FQNEAQ (reference sequence). Trimming at V came to 7 bases and at J to 2 bases, leaving 11 bases not matched to a gene. The CDR3 spans 16 residues. The CDR3 reads CASTIIGQGPTDTQYF. CDR3 coding DNA: TGTGCCAGCACCATAATTGGACAGGGACCCACAGATACGCAGTATTTT. The full variable domain, its missing parts supplied by reference TRBV7-9 and TRBJ2-3, is DTGVSQNPRHKITKRGQNVTFRCDPISEHNRLYWYRQTLGQGPEFLTYFQNEAQLEKSRLLSDRFSAERPKGSFSTLEIQRTEQGDSAMYLCASTIIGQGPTDTQYFGPGTRLTVL.

This clonotype was observed a handful of times. The gene calls are TRBV7-9 and TRBJ2-7, with 8 bases fitting TRBD2. V trimming: 6 bases; J trimming: 5 bases; junction bases outside the gene matches: 9. The CDR3 is 14 amino acids. Germline CDR1 reads SEHNR; CDR2 reads FQNEAQ (reference sequence). The CDR3 region is CASRQSGSPHEQYF. Written as DNA, the CDR3 is TGTGCCAGCAGACAAAGCGGGAGTCCCCACGAGCAGTACTTC.

The table lists this clonotype with a few counts. V is TRBV6-5 and J is TRBJ2-6; the D is unclear. In germline, CDR1 is MNHEY, CDR2 SVGAGI. The CDR3 has 14 amino acids. Trimming pared 1 base from V and 0 bases from J, leaving 1 base between. CDR3 DNA: TGTGCCAGCAGTTACTTCTCTGGGGCCAACGTCCTGACTTTC. This codes for CASSYFSGANVLTF.

At least ten counts were recorded for this clonotype. The CDR3 DNA is TGTGCCAGCAGCTTCCAGCGGCAAGAGACCCAGTACTTC. Protein product: CASSFQRQETQYF. This rearrangement joins TRBV7-2 to TRBJ2-5; D is perhaps TRBD2 (5 bases). CDR1 is SGHTA and CDR2 is FQGNSA in the germline V gene. The CDR3 length is 13 residues. Trimming took 3 bases from V and 2 from J, leaving 7 bases between them.

This clonotype was detected only a few times. The chain is built from TRBV7-9 and TRBJ2-1, with 8 bases matching TRBD2. The CDR3 has 14 residues. Germline values: CDR1 SEHNR, CDR2 FQNEAQ (reference sequence). The ends lost 5 bases at V and 9 bases at J; junction bases unmatched: 9. The CDR3 protein is CASSQFRGGSEQFF. CDR3 DNA: TGTGCCAGCAGCCAGTTTCGGGGGGGGAGTGAGCAGTTCTTC. Full variable domain (outside the CDR3, taken from reference TRBV7-9 and TRBJ2-1): DTGVSQNPRHKITKRGQNVTFRCDPISEHNRLYWYRQTLGQGPEFLTYFQNEAQLEKSRLLSDRFSAERPKGSFSTLEIQRTEQGDSAMYLCASSQFRGGSEQFFGPGTRLTVL.

The rearrangement uses TRBV19 and TRBJ2-1, with D maybe TRBD1 (6 bases). Looked up from germline, CDR1 is LNHDA and CDR2 is SQIVND (reference sequence). The ends were cut back, 1 base at V and 15 bases at J, with 19 bases in the middle. This CDR3 has 14 amino acids. In DNA, the CDR3 is TGTGCCAGTAGTATAGGGGGGACACCCCGGACAATGTTCTTC. It specifies CASSIGGTPRTMFF.

The genes are TRBV29-1 and TRBJ2-5; D unclear. Germline CDR1 SQVTM, CDR2 ANQGSEA. This CDR3 comprises 12 residues. The germline V and J ends were trimmed by 6 bases and 5 bases, with 13 bases remaining between them. The CDR3 DNA is TGCAGCGTAGCAGACAACTCGGAGACCCAGTACTTC. The encoded protein is CSVADNSETQYF.

The genes are TRBV12-3 or TRBV12-4 and TRBJ1-4; a possible D gene is TRBD1 (5 bases). This CDR3 comprises 14 residues. The V gene lost 3 bases and the J gene lost 4 bases, with 9 bases spanning the gap. The DNA of the CDR3 is TGTGCCAGCAGTTTGGGGCCGATTAATGAAAAACTGTTTTTT. Its translation: CASSLGPINEKLFF.

This clonotype was seen ten or more times. The rearrangement links TRBV12-3 or TRBV12-4 to TRBJ2-5, with unresolved D. V lost 5 bases and J lost 1, with 11 bases in between. This CDR3 is 14 amino acids long. CDR3 in amino acids: CASSLRTGQETQYF. In DNA, the CDR3 is TGTGCCAGCAGTCTAAGGACGGGCCAAGAGACCCAGTACTTC.

This clonotype was observed a handful of times. The chain combines TRBV11-2 with TRBJ1-6, with D hard to call. CDR3 length equals 15 residues. From germline, CDR1 is SGHAT and CDR2 FQNNGV. The germline V and J ends were trimmed by 1 base and 1 base, with 5 bases remaining between them. In nucleotides, the CDR3 is TGTGCCAGCAGCTTAGGTGTATCCTATAATTCACCCCTCCACTTT. Encoded protein: CASSLGVSYNSPLHF.

V usage is TRBV10-3 and J usage is TRBJ1-6; no reliable D call. Trimming took 2 bases from V and 12 from J, leaving 14 bases between them. This CDR3 is built from 14 residues. Germline values: CDR1 ENHRY, CDR2 SYGVKD. The CDR3 DNA sequence: TGTGCCATCAGTGAGGGGTTAGGGATCGGACCCCTCCACTTT. Translation: CAISEGLGIGPLHF.

V gene TRBV12-3 or TRBV12-4 combines with J gene TRBJ1-5; maybe TRBD1 (6 bases). The CDR3 spans 13 residues. Trimming took off 8 bases at V and 7 bases at J, with 15 bases between the two ends. CDR3 nucleotide sequence: TGTGCCAGCCGCCTGGGGGGGCGACAGCCCCAGCATTTT. Its protein is CASRLGGRQPQHF.